A selection of T cell receptor beta chains follows, all from one sample in a study of STAT3 mutations in large granular lymphocyte leukemia. Profiled with immunoSEQ multiplex PCR; TCRdb holds only in-frame clones, not every one. Seen here are approximately 9,800 clones, nearly 90% observed once, and the top ten hold about a quarter. Source material: peripheral blood mononuclear cells. The receptors originated from a man in his 60s with T-cell large granular lymphocyte leukemia. Some clones in this sample may be carry-over from other donors' samples. Both conserved end residues are part of each CDR3. D genes are given only for firm matches. Some rows have no size entry. The others give once, few or many, or a class for an expanded clone.

TRBV6-5	-	TRBJ1-2	TRBD1	TGTGCCAGCAGTCCGGGACAGCCGCGCCTGTATGGCTACACCTTC	CASSPGQPRLYGYTF
TRBV5-1	-	TRBJ2-6	-	TGCGCCAGCAATCCCAGCCTTAGCTCTGGGGCCAACGTCCTGACTTTC	CASNPSLSSGANVLTF
TRBV7-2	once	TRBJ1-1	TRBD1	TGTGCCAGCAGCTTAGCCAGGGGGCGACCGAACACTGAAGCTTTCTTT	CASSLARGRPNTEAFF
TRBV18	-	TRBJ1-1	-	TGTGCCAGCTCACCAGGACTGAACACTGAAGCTTTCTTT	CASSPGLNTEAFF
TRBV9	-	TRBJ2-5	TRBD1	TGTGCCAGCAGCCCCCGGACAGGGAGGGAGACCCAGTACTTC	CASSPRTGRETQYF
TRBV5-1	-	TRBJ1-1	TRBD1	TGCGCCAGCAGCTCCCCCCGGGACAGGGGGTTCATGAACACTGAAGCTTTCTTT	CASSSPRDRGFMNTEAFF
TRBV7-3	-	TRBJ1-2	TRBD1	TGTGCCAGCAGCTTACGTCAGGGGGATGGCTACACCTTC	CASSLRQGDGYTF
TRBV13	-	TRBJ1-2	-	TGTGCCAGCAGCCCGAGGGGGAATGGCTACACCTTC	CASSPRGNGYTF
TRBV18	-	TRBJ1-3	-	TGTGCCAGCTCCTCAGGGATTGGAAACACCATATATTTT	CASSSGIGNTIYF
TRBV7-3	-	TRBJ1-2	-	TGTGCCAGCAGCATGGACCGCATACCGTCTGGCTACACCTTC	CASSMDRIPSGYTF
TRBV4-3	-	TRBJ2-5	TRBD2	TGCGCCAGCAGCCCACGGACTAGCGGGAGTGAGACCCAGTACTTC	CASSPRTSGSETQYF
TRBV11-2	-	TRBJ2-4	TRBD1	TGTGCCAGCAGCTTCAGTCAGGTAGGGACAGCAAAAAACATTCAGTACTTC	CASSFSQVGTAKNIQYF
TRBV9	-	TRBJ2-2	-	TGTGCCAGCAGCGTAGGGCGGGATCTAGACACCGGGGAGCTGTTTTTT	CASSVGRDLDTGELFF
TRBV28	-	TRBJ1-2	-	TGTGCCAGCAGTTTAGGGGGAGGAACAGGGAATGGCTACACCTTC	CASSLGGGTGNGYTF
TRBV28	-	TRBJ1-1	-	TGTGCCAGCAAACCCGGGACCCTTTACCCGAAGGCTGAAGCTTTCTTT	CASKPGTLYPKAEAFF
TRBV30	-	TRBJ2-3	TRBD2	TGTGCCTGGAGTAGCGGGATCGGAACAGATACGCAGTATTTT	CAWSSGIGTDTQYF
TRBV2	-	TRBJ1-2	TRBD1	TGTACCCTCGGACAGGCGCCCTATGGCTACACCTTC	CTLGQAPYGYTF
TRBV5-1	once	TRBJ2-5	TRBD2	TGCGCCAGCAGCCTGACGGGGGGGGAGACCCAGTACTTC	CASSLTGGETQYF
TRBV18	-	TRBJ2-7	-	TGTGCCTCAGCGGTAGGGGACGGGACCTACGAGCAGTACTTC	CASAVGDGTYEQYF
TRBV5-4	-	TRBJ1-2	-	TGTGCCAGCACTAGGGCCCGACAGTTAGGCTACACCTTC	CASTRARQLGYTF
TRBV5-6	-	TRBJ2-3	-	TGTGCCAGCAGTAAAACTCTGAACACAGATACGCAGTATTTT	CASSKTLNTDTQYF
TRBV7-9	-	TRBJ2-5	TRBD2	TGTGCCAGCAGCTACCCGGAACTAGCGGGAGGGGGAGAGACCCAGTACTTC	CASSYPELAGGGETQYF
TRBV30	-	TRBJ1-2	TRBD1	TGTGCCTGGAGTGTAACAATTGTGCGCCGGGACAGGGGATTCAATCACTATGGCTACACCTTC	CAWSVTIVRRDRGFNHYGYTF
TRBV19	-	TRBJ1-5	TRBD1	TGTGCCAGTACTCCAGGGGGACAGTTGGTTAGCAATCAGCCCCAGCATTTT	CASTPGGQLVSNQPQHF
TRBV27	few	TRBJ2-7	-	TGTGCCAGCAGTCCCCCGGGACGGGAAGCCTACGAGCAGTACTTC	CASSPPGREAYEQYF
TRBV5-4	-	TRBJ2-3	TRBD2	TGTGCCAGCAGCTTGGCTGGCCGGGACTACGCGCAGTATTTT	CASSLAGRDYAQYF
TRBV5-1	-	TRBJ2-7	-	TGCGCCAGCAGCGCCCCGAGCGGCTACGAGCAGTACTTC	CASSAPSGYEQYF
TRBV29-1	-	TRBJ1-2	-	TGCAGCGTTGAAGAACAGAACTATGGCTACACCTTC	CSVEEQNYGYTF
TRBV4-3	once	TRBJ1-2	-	TGCGCCAGCAGCCTGAATATTGCTGAGTACAGACTCTATGGCTACACCTTC	CASSLNIAEYRLYGYTF
TRBV28	-	TRBJ2-5	TRBD2	TGTGCCAGCAGTTTCGAGGCGGGAGCCCAAGAGACCCAGTACTTC	CASSFEAGAQETQYF